The 26 T cell receptor beta chains below were found in one sample sequenced in a study of blood T cell repertoires in COVID-19. The protocol was immunoSEQ multiplex PCR, while the TCRdb copy is restricted to in-frame clones and leaves out a portion. The sample lists some 350,000 clones, around 87% seen once, with over 6% in the top ten. Specimen: peripheral blood. Receptor source: a woman in her 50s with COVID-19, enrolled during active disease.

This clone was recorded only once. CDR3 sequence: CASRPGDTREAFF. The DNA for the CDR3 is TGTGCCAGCCGCCCAGGGGACACAAGAGAAGCTTTCTTT. The rearrangement uses TRBV6-5 and TRBJ1-1; possibly TRBD1 for D (6 bases). V lost 8 bases, J lost 8 bases, and 18 bases lay in between. CDR3 length equals 13 residues. Germline V gene data show CDR1 as MNHEY and CDR2 as SVGAGI.

This CDR3 reads CASSLAGQIYGYTF. CDR3 nucleotides: TGCGCCAGCAGCTTGGCGGGACAGATCTATGGCTACACCTTC. The genes are TRBV5-1 and TRBJ1-2, with 7 bases identical to TRBD1. V shed 0 bases and J 4 bases; nucleotides not matched to a gene: 3. The germline gives CDR1 SGHRS, CDR2 YFSETQ. CDR3 size: 14 residues.

A few counts support this clone. The chain uses TRBV28 and TRBJ2-3; the match to TRBD1 covers 8 bases. Losses at the gene ends were 10 bases for V and 6 bases for J; bases not matched to a gene: 9. Germline V gene sequence: CDR1 MDHEN, CDR2 SYDVKM. The CDR3 totals 13 residues. CDR3 DNA sequence: TGTGCCACCACGGACAGGGAGTCTGATACGCAGTATTTT. It encodes CATTDRESDTQYF.

This rearrangement joins TRBV2 to TRBJ2-7; the D gene is possibly TRBD1 (6 bases). Trimming took off 6 bases at V and 9 bases at J, with 9 bases between the two ends. Per the germline V gene, CDR1 is SNHLY and CDR2 is FYNNEI. The CDR3 is 10 amino acids. The CDR3 protein is CASSIRGQYF. For the CDR3, the DNA is TGTGCCAGCAGCATCAGGGGGCAGTACTTC.

The chain carries TRBV7-2 and TRBJ2-3; D unclear. CDR1 SGHTA and CDR2 FQGNSA come from the germline V gene. Between the trimmed V and J ends, which lost 2 bases and 2 bases, there was a span of 8 bases. The CDR3 runs 14 residues. The CDR3 DNA reads TGTGCCAGCAGCTTAATACTAAACACAGATACGCAGTATTTT. Protein sequence: CASSLILNTDTQYF.

The chain links TRBV25-1 to TRBJ2-7, with 9 bases fitting TRBD2. Germline loops: CDR1 MGHDK, CDR2 SYGVNS. The CDR3 spans 15 residues. V shed 3 bases and J 2 bases; nucleotides not matched to a gene: 5. The CDR3 DNA reads as TGTGCCAGCAGTGACTCTAGCGGGAACCCCTACGAGCAGTACTTC. Translation gives CASSDSSGNPYEQYF.

The rearrangement uses TRBV4-3 and TRBJ2-1; D gene unclear. Trimming removed 4 bases from V and 9 bases from J, with 13 bases in between. This CDR3 has 13 amino acids. Germline V gene lookup returns CDR1 LGHNA and CDR2 YSLEER. The CDR3 sequence is CASSPLGPSEQFF. The CDR3 DNA is TGCGCCAGCAGCCCACTGGGCCCGTCTGAGCAGTTCTTC.

This chain connects TRBV9 to TRBJ2-1; 11 positions agree with TRBD2. From germline, CDR1 is SGDLS and CDR2 YYNGEE. This CDR3 is built from 15 residues. J lost 9 bases, V lost 4 bases, and 9 bases had no gene match. The CDR3 loop reads CASSPTSGSRGEQFF. The CDR3 nucleotides are TGTGCCAGCAGCCCCACTAGCGGGAGTAGGGGTGAGCAGTTCTTC. The whole variable domain, remainder taken from reference TRBV9 and TRBJ2-1, is DSGVTQTPKHLITATGQRVTLRCSPRSGDLSVYWYQQSLDQGLQFLIQYYNGEERAKGNILERFSAQQFPDLHSELNLSSLELGDSALYFCASSPTSGSRGEQFFGPGTRLTVL.

V usage is TRBV7-2 and J usage is TRBJ2-7; 7 bases agree with TRBD2. Looked up from germline, CDR1 is SGHTA and CDR2 is FQGNSA. The length of the CDR3 is 15 residues. V dropped 5 bases and J dropped 0; count of bases not matched to a gene: 7. CDR3 DNA sequence: TGTGCCAGCAGCGGGCCGGGCGGGGGCTCCTACGAGCAGTACTTC. This codes for CASSGPGGGSYEQYF.

This chain connects TRBV2 to TRBJ2-5, with 9 nucleotides matching TRBD1. Germline CDR1 SNHLY, CDR2 FYNNEI. With V trimmed by 4 bases and J by 6 bases, 3 bases remained unmatched. This CDR3 spans 13 amino acids. The CDR3 DNA reads TGTGCCAGCAGTGCGGGACAGGGCCAGACCCAGTACTTC. Its translation: CASSAGQGQTQYF.

The V call is TRBV6-1, the J call TRBJ2-7, with 7 nucleotides matching TRBD2. V was pared by 3 bases and J by 3 bases, with 2 bases of the junction left unmatched. Germline CDR1 is MNHNS and CDR2 is SASEGT. CDR3 length: 13 amino acids. The CDR3 spells CASSEGLIYEQYF. CDR3 bases: TGTGCCAGCAGTGAGGGACTAATCTACGAGCAGTACTTC.

The chain couples TRBV30 to TRBJ2-3; TRBD2 agrees at 7 bases. The length of the CDR3 is 15 residues. V shed 4 bases, J shed 3 bases, and the junction held 10 bases outside the gene matches. Germline V lookup: CDR1 GTSNPN, CDR2 SVGIG (reference sequence). The chain's CDR3 is CAWNTGTTRTDTQYF. DNA for the CDR3: TGTGCCTGGAACACCGGGACTACAAGAACAGATACGCAGTATTTT.

The table lists this clone with a few counts. The V call is TRBV6-4, the J call TRBJ2-7; 7 bases line up with TRBD1. The CDR3 loop spans 13 amino acids. The junction had 5 bases not matched to a gene; V was cut back by 6 bases and J by 3 bases. Germline V lookup: CDR1 MRHNA, CDR2 SNTAGT. The CDR3 sequence: CASSLGQDYEQYF. CDR3 coding DNA: TGTGCCAGCAGCCTCGGACAGGACTACGAGCAGTACTTC.

The J gene is TRBJ2-3, the V gene TRBV5-1, with 7 bases aligning to TRBD2. There are 16 residues in the CDR3. V was clipped by 4 bases and J by 4 bases; unmatched bases: 12. From germline, CDR1 is SGHRS and CDR2 YFSETQ. The CDR3 bases are TGCGCCAGCAGCCTACCGCTTTTTGGGAGGGCAGATACGCAGTATTTT. It is translated as CASSLPLFGRADTQYF. Based on the CDR3 plus reference TRBV5-1 and TRBJ2-3, the full variable domain is KAGVTQTPRYLIKTRGQQVTLSCSPISGHRSVSWYQQTPGQGLQFLFEYFSETQRNKGNFPGRFSGRQFSNSRSEMNVSTLELGDSALYLCASSLPLFGRADTQYFGPGTRLTVL.

A remark on this clone: At one end, the junction sequence differs from germline, possibly due to a read error. The same CDR3 arises from other DNA sequences in this sample as well. This rearrangement joins TRBV4-1 to TRBJ1-2; tentative D call: TRBD1 (6 bases). Germline V gene data show CDR1 as MGHRA and CDR2 as YSYEKL. The CDR3 has 14 residues. DNA for the CDR3: TGCGCCAGCAGCTACTCCGACAGGCCCTATGGCTACACTTTC. Its protein is CASSYSDRPYGYTF.

V gene TRBV4-1 combines with J gene TRBJ2-5; TRBD2 agrees at 9 bases. Per germline, CDR1 MGHRA and CDR2 YSYEKL. With V trimmed by 4 bases and J by 1 base, 4 bases remained unmatched. The CDR3 has 15 residues. In DNA form, the CDR3 reads TGCGCCAGCAGCCTCTCGCGGGAGGGCCAAGAGACCCAGTACTTC. It is translated as CASSLSREGQETQYF.

This clone is a singleton in its sample. V is TRBV6-1 and J is TRBJ2-3, with TRBD1 as a possible D gene (6 bases). The CDR3 is made up of 18 amino acids. The V end lost 2 bases, the J end lost 0 bases, and 18 bases lay between the germline ends. Looked up from germline, CDR1 is MNHNS and CDR2 is SASEGT. This CDR3 is CASSEQGSMTTSTDTQYF. The CDR3 nucleotides are TGTGCCAGCAGTGAACAGGGGTCTATGACTACTAGCACAGATACGCAGTATTTT.

The chain combines TRBV6-1 with TRBJ1-5; 9 positions agree with TRBD1. The germline V gene encodes CDR1 MNHNS and CDR2 SASEGT. Unmatched junction bases numbered 10, after V lost 3 bases and J lost 4 bases. This CDR3 is 17 amino acids long. The chain's CDR3 is CASSDKTGTGMNQPQHF. In nucleotides, the CDR3 is TGTGCCAGCAGTGATAAAACCGGGACAGGGATGAATCAGCCCCAGCATTTT.

CDR3 coding DNA: TGCGCCAGCAGCCTACAGGGAAATGAGCAGTTCTTC. This encodes CASSLQGNEQFF. The chain couples TRBV4-3 to TRBJ2-1; D may be TRBD1 (6 bases). There are 12 residues in the CDR3. Looked up from germline, CDR1 is LGHNA and CDR2 is YSLEER. V lost 4 bases to trimming and J lost 7 bases, with 8 bases between them.

The gene calls are TRBV7-9 and TRBJ2-7; 10 positions match TRBD2. Germline V CDR1 and CDR2: SEHNR, FQNEAQ (reference sequence). CDR3 size: 18 residues. V was clipped by 2 bases and J by 3 bases; unmatched bases: 13. The CDR3 is CASSLSKLAGKNRYEQYF. DNA of the CDR3: TGTGCCAGCAGCTTATCCAAACTAGCGGGAAAAAATCGCTACGAGCAGTACTTC.

The CDR3 spells CASTLPSGNTEAFF. CDR3 nucleotides: TGTGCCAGTACCCTCCCCTCGGGAAACACTGAAGCTTTCTTT. The V call is TRBV19, the J call TRBJ1-1; D gene uncertain. This CDR3 has 14 amino acids. Trimming cost V 7 bases and J 2 bases, with 14 bases left between them. Germline CDR1 and CDR2: LNHDA and SQIVND (reference sequence). Complete variable domain (other parts from reference TRBV19 and TRBJ1-1): DGGITQSPKYLFRKEGQNVTLSCEQNLNHDAMYWYRQDPGQGLRLIYYSQIVNDFQKGDIAEGYSVSREKKESFPLTVTSAQKNPTAFYLCASTLPSGNTEAFFGQGTRLTVV.

The J gene is TRBJ2-1, the V gene TRBV19; D possibly corresponds to TRBD1 (6 bases). CDR1 is LNHDA, CDR2 SQIVND, per germline (reference sequence). The germline V and J ends were trimmed by 8 bases and 10 bases, with 18 bases remaining between them. The CDR3 length is 13 residues. CDR3 DNA: TGTGCCAGTCGGAGTACCCAGAGGGGGGAGCAGTTCTTC. This translates into CASRSTQRGEQFF.

The gene calls are TRBV25-1 and TRBJ2-3; 10 nucleotides agree with TRBD2. In germline, CDR1 is MGHDK, CDR2 SYGVNS. V lost 3 bases and J lost 0; bases outside the gene matches: 9. This CDR3 contains 18 residues. For the CDR3, the DNA is TGTGCCAGCAGTGACCCTAGCGGGAGCGGGACTAGCACAGATACGCAGTATTTT. This codes for CASSDPSGSGTSTDTQYF.

This rearrangement joins TRBV6-6 to TRBJ1-2, with 7 bases identical to TRBD1. The CDR3 sequence is 16 residues long. J gave up 2 bases and V 4 bases, and 10 bases lay outside the gene matches. The germline CDR1 and CDR2 sequences are MNHNY and SVGAGI (reference sequence). CDR3 nucleotide sequence: TGTGCCAGCAGTTTAGGGACAGATTACTTCAACTATGGCTACACCTTC. Protein product: CASSLGTDYFNYGYTF.

V usage is TRBV11-1 and J usage is TRBJ1-2; TRBD1 agrees at 9 bases. Unmatched junction bases numbered 5, after V lost 3 bases and J lost 0 bases. Germline values: CDR1 SGHAT, CDR2 FQDESV (reference sequence). The CDR3 runs 16 residues. CDR3 sequence (DNA): TGTGCCAGCAGCTTGGGGACAGGGATAACTAACTATGGCTACACCTTC. Translation gives CASSLGTGITNYGYTF.

The rearrangement uses TRBV4-1 and TRBJ2-3; TRBD2 aligns across 10 bases. This CDR3 has 15 residues. V was pared by 2 bases and J by 2 bases, with 1 base of the junction left unmatched. Germline V gene data show CDR1 as MGHRA and CDR2 as YSYEKL. The CDR3 coding sequence is TGCGCCAGCAGCCAACTAGCGGGGGCCACAGATACGCAGTATTTT. Translation gives CASSQLAGATDTQYF.